This T cell receptor beta chain was captured in a study of blood T cell repertoires in COVID-19. Study overall: Acute and convalescent COVID-19 samples came from the United States, Italy and Spain. Nucleic acid was either cDNA or gDNA, and it came from T cells, B-cell-depleted T cells, or PBMCs.

This clone was recorded a few times. Authors' analysis steps: Reference gene primer amplification in the assay estimated nucleated cell counts. The data were produced by immunoSEQ multiplex PCR, yet TCRdb's version contains in-frame clones alone and is incomplete. That table supplies the V and J calls and clone size; D and trimming were determined from the DNA. The table shows 46,000 or so clones, with around nine tenths occurring only once. Germline values: CDR1 LNHNV, CDR2 YYDKDF (reference sequence). This CDR3 is 13 amino acids long. The V end was cut by 5 bases, the J end by 9 bases, with 11 bases between.

The chain employs TRBV15 and TRBJ1-6, with D possibly TRBD1 on 5 matching bases. The sample taken for sequencing was peripheral blood. This receptor was obtained from a man aged 60 to 75 with active or convalescent COVID-19. CDR3: CATSQGLSSPLHF. DNA of the CDR3: TGTGCCACCAGCCAGGGACTGAGTTCACCCCTCCACTTT. Full variable domain (remainder filled in from reference TRBV15 and TRBJ1-6): DAMVIQNPRYQVTQFGKPVTLSCSQTLNHNVMYWYQQKSSQAPKLLFHYYDKDFNNEADTPDNFQSRRPNTSFCFLDIRSPGLGDTAMYLCATSQGLSSPLHFGNGTRLTVT.